These 13 T cell receptor beta chains came from one sample sequenced in a study of cytotoxic CD8 clonotypes in ibrutinib-treated CLL (TCRdb year 2021). The label giving this sample's time point can be read as: more than 10 months on ibrutinib. To prepare the library, the immunoSEQ multiplex PCR assay was applied. Sourced from immuneACCESS, this table was stored by TCRdb with only in-frame sequences that have V and J called. A share of the clones is absent; for the studies checked, an unresolved V gene accounts for under half, and the remainder has no known explanation. The sample yields some 130,000 clones; roughly 90% were counted once. Of the sample, approximately 10% falls within the top ten clones. This specimen was PBMCs, taken after 12 months of ibrutinib treatment. These receptors all stem from a human donor with chronic lymphocytic leukemia.

The chain combines TRBV4-3 with TRBJ1-6; D gene unclear. The length of the CDR3 is 13 residues. V lost 4 bases and J lost 5, with 6 bases in between. CDR1 is LGHNA, CDR2 YSLEER, per germline. CDR3 sequence: CASSRIDNSPLHF. In DNA form, the CDR3 reads TGCGCCAGCAGCCGGATAGATAATTCACCCCTCCACTTT.

This chain joins TRBV27 and TRBJ2-3, with 8 nucleotides matching TRBD2. Germline CDR1 and CDR2: MNHEY and SMNVEV (reference sequence). Trimming at V came to 3 bases and at J to 9 bases, leaving 14 bases not matched to a gene. The CDR3 length is 16 residues. The CDR3 spells CASSFYATGGPFTQYF. For the CDR3, the DNA is TGTGCCAGCAGTTTTTATGCAACGGGAGGGCCCTTCACGCAGTATTTT.

The chain uses TRBV10-3 and TRBJ2-1, with 7 positions matching TRBD2. After removal of 2 bases from V and 10 bases from J, the junction contained 8 bases not matched to a gene. In germline, CDR1 is ENHRY, CDR2 SYGVKD. The CDR3 sequence is 14 residues long. The CDR3, as DNA: TGTGCCATCAGTGAGGCTTCTAGCGGCGTGGAGCAGTTCTTC. Translating it yields CAISEASSGVEQFF.

V is TRBV2 and J is TRBJ2-7; TRBD2 matches at 8 bases. CDR1 and CDR2 from the germline V gene are SNHLY and FYNNEI. The CDR3 spans 14 residues. With V trimmed by 4 bases and J by 5 bases, 7 bases remained unmatched. CDR3 amino acids: CASSASGRVHEQYF. DNA for the CDR3: TGTGCCAGCAGTGCCAGCGGGAGAGTTCACGAGCAGTACTTC.

V and J are TRBV7-9 and TRBJ2-7, with 7 nucleotides matching TRBD2. Trimming at V came to 1 base and at J to 5 bases, leaving 5 bases not matched to a gene. This CDR3 comprises 14 residues. CDR1 SEHNR and CDR2 FQNEAQ come from the germline V gene (reference sequence). This chain's CDR3 is CASSLGGSVDEQYF. CDR3 coding DNA: TGTGCCAGCAGCTTAGGCGGGAGCGTAGACGAGCAGTACTTC.

The genes are TRBV7-2 and TRBJ2-3; no definite D call. CDR1 and CDR2 from the germline V gene are SGHTA and FQGNSA. The CDR3 sequence is 14 residues long. The V and J ends lost 4 bases and 0 bases respectively, with 8 bases between them. CDR3 loop: CASSSTTSTDTQYF. CDR3 nucleotides: TGTGCCAGCAGCTCTACAACTAGCACAGATACGCAGTATTTT.

V usage is TRBV19 and J usage is TRBJ1-4; D unclear. Trimming removed 3 bases from V and 8 bases from J, with 13 bases in between. The germline CDR1 and CDR2 sequences are LNHDA and SQIVND (reference sequence). The CDR3 is 14 residues long. The CDR3 sequence: CASSIPRFGEKLFF. DNA of the CDR3: TGTGCCAGTAGTATCCCCAGGTTCGGCGAAAAACTGTTTTTT.

The genes are TRBV29-1 and TRBJ2-7; D unresolved. With 1 base removed from V and 2 bases from J, the gap between germline ends came to 18 bases. Per germline, CDR1 SQVTM and CDR2 ANQGSEA. The CDR3 contains 16 residues. Here the CDR3 reads CSVEGLLGAATYEQYF. CDR3 DNA sequence: TGCAGCGTTGAAGGGCTCTTGGGCGCTGCGACCTACGAGCAGTACTTC.

V gene TRBV28 combines with J gene TRBJ2-4, with a weak D call TRBD1 (6 bases). Trimming took 7 bases from V and 3 from J, leaving 16 bases between them. Germline assignment: CDR1 MDHEN and CDR2 SYDVKM. This CDR3 region has 15 residues. This chain's CDR3 is CASTGRGSGKNIQYF. CDR3 coding DNA: TGTGCCAGCACGGGTAGGGGGTCGGGCAAAAACATTCAGTACTTC.

V is TRBV7-2 and J is TRBJ2-3, with D uncertain. This CDR3 has 16 amino acids. The V gene's germline CDR1 is SGHTA and CDR2 FQGNSA. V was cut by 5 bases and J by 0 bases, with 15 bases left in between. The CDR3 is CASSQRWGTSTDTQYF. As DNA, the CDR3 is TGTGCCAGCAGCCAGCGTTGGGGTACTAGCACAGATACGCAGTATTTT.

Only one count was recorded for this clone. V and J are TRBV4-3 and TRBJ1-5; TRBD1 is a possible D gene (6 bases). The germline V gene has CDR1 LGHNA and CDR2 YSLEER. The CDR3 has 16 amino acids. V lost 1 base to trimming and J lost 0 bases, with 10 bases between them. The CDR3: CASSQATGHSNQPQHF. In DNA, the CDR3 is TGCGCCAGCAGCCAAGCCACGGGACATAGCAATCAGCCCCAGCATTTT.

In this sample, this clone turned up a few times. This rearrangement joins TRBV10-3 to TRBJ1-2; D not certain. CDR3 length: 14 residues. V was cut by 8 bases and J by 1 base, with 14 bases left in between. Looked up from germline, CDR1 is ENHRY and CDR2 is SYGVKD. CDR3 amino acids: CAIVADPFNYGYTF. The CDR3 DNA is TGTGCCATCGTGGCAGATCCTTTTAACTATGGCTACACCTTC.

This clone was seen once. The chain uses TRBV5-1 and TRBJ2-3; TRBD2 matches 10 bases. CDR1 and CDR2 (germline): SGHRS, YFSETQ. This CDR3 spans 18 amino acids. Trimming took 3 bases from V and 8 from J; bases not matched to a gene: 18. The chain's CDR3 is CASSWRAGEAGGPSTQYF. DNA of the CDR3: TGCGCCAGCAGCTGGAGGGCGGGGGAAGCGGGAGGGCCAAGTACGCAGTATTTT.